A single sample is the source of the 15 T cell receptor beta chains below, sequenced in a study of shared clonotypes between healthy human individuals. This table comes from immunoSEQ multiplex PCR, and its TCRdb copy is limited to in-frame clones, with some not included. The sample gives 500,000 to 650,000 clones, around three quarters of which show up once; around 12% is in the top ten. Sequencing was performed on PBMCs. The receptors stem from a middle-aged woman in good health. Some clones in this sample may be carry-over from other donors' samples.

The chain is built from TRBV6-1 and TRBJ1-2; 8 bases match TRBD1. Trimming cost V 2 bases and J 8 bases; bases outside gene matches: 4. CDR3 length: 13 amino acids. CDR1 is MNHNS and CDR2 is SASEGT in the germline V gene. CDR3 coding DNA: TGTGCCAGCAGTGAATGGACAGGGTTCGGCTACACCTTC. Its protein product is CASSEWTGFGYTF.

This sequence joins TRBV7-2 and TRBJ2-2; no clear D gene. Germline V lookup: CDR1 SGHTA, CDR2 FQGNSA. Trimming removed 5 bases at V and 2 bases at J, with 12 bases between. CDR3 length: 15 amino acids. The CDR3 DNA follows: TGTGCCAGCAGCAGGGCCGCGTCAAACACCGGGGAGCTGTTTTTT. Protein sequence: CASSRAASNTGELFF.

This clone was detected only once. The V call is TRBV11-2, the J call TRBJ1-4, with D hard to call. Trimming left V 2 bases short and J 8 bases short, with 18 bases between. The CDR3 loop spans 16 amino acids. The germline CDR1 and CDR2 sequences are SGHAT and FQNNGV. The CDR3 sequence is CASSLRFFGTEEKLFF. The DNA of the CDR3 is TGTGCCAGCAGCTTACGGTTCTTTGGTACGGAAGAAAAACTGTTTTTT.

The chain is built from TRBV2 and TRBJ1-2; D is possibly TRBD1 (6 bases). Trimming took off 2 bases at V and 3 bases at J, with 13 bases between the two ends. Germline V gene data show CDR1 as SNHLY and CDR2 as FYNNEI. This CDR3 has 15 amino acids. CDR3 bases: TGTGCCAGCAGTGAAAACAGGGTCCTACACTATGGCTACACCTTC. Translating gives CASSENRVLHYGYTF.

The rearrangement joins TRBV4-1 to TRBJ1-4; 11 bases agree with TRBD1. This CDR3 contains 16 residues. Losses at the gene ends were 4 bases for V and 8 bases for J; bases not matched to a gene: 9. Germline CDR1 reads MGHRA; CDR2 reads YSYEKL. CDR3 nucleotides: TGCGCCAGCAGCCGGACAGGGGGCGCCCTGGGAGAAAAACTGTTTTTT. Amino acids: CASSRTGGALGEKLFF.

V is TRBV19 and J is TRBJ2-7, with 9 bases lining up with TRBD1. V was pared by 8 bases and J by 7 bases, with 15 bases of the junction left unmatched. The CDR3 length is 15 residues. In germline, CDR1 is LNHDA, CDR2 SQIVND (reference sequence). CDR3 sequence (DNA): TGTGCCAGTTTCCCCGGGACAGGGCCTCCTGGGGAGCAGTACTTC. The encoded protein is CASFPGTGPPGEQYF.

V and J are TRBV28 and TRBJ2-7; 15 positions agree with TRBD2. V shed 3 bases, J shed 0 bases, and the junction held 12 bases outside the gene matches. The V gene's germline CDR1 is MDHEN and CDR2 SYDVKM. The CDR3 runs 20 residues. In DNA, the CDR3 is TGTGCCAGCAGTTTCCCCCCACCGGGACTAGCGGGAGGATCCTCCTACGAGCAGTACTTC. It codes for CASSFPPPGLAGGSSYEQYF.

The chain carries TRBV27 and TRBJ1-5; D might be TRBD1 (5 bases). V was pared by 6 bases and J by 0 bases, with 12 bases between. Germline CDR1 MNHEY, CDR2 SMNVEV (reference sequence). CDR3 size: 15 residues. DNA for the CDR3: TGTGCCAGCAGCACCAGGGCCGTTAGCAATCAGCCCCAGCATTTT. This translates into CASSTRAVSNQPQHF.

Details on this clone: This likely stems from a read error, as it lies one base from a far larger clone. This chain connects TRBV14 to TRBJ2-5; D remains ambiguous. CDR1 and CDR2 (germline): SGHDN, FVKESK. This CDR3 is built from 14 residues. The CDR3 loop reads CAGSQPALRETQYF. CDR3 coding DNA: TGTGCCGGCAGCCAACCAGCTCTTCGTGAGACCCAGTACTTC.

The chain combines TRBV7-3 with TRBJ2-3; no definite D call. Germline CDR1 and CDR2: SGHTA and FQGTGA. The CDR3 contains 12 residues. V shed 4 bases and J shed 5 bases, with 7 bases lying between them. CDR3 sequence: CASSSPGDTQYF. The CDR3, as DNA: TGTGCCAGCAGCTCCCCGGGAGATACGCAGTATTTT. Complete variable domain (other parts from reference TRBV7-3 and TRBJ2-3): GAGVSQTPSNKVTEKGKYVELRCDPISGHTALYWYRQSLGQGPEFLIYFQGTGAADDSGLPNDRFFAVRPEGSVSTLKIQRTERGDSAVYLCASSSPGDTQYFGPGTRLTVL.

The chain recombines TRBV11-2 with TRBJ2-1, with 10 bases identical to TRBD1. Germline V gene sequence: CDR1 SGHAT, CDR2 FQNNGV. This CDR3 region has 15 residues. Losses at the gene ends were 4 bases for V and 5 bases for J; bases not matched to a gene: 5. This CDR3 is CASSSSDRGDNEQFF. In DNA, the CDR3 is TGTGCCAGCAGCTCCTCGGACAGGGGGGACAATGAGCAGTTCTTC.

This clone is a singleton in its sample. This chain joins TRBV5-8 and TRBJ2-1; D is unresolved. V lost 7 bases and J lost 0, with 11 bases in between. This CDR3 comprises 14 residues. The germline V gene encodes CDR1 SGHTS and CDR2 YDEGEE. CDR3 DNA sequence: TGTGCCAGCGATAAGGCCGGCTCCTACAATGAGCAGTTCTTC. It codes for CASDKAGSYNEQFF.

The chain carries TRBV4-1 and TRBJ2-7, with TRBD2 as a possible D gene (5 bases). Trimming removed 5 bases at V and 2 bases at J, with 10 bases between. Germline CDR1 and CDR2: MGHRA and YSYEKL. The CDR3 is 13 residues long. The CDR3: CASSSFGTYEQYF. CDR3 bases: TGCGCCAGCAGCTCCTTCGGGACCTACGAGCAGTACTTC.

DNA for the CDR3: TGTGCCAGCAGCTTAGCGCGGGTTGCCACTCAGTACGAGCAGTACTTC. As protein: CASSLARVATQYEQYF. The chain couples TRBV7-2 to TRBJ2-7, with a tentative D call TRBD2 (5 bases). Looked up from germline, CDR1 is SGHTA and CDR2 is FQGNSA. The CDR3 loop spans 16 amino acids. Trimming removed 0 bases at V and 4 bases at J, with 16 bases between.

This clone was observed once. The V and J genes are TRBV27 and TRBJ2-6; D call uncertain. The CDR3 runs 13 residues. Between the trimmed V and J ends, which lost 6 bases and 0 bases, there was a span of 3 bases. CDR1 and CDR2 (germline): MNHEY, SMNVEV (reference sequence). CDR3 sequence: CASRDSGANVLTF. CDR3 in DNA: TGTGCCAGCAGGGACTCTGGGGCCAACGTCCTGACTTTC.